This is a list of T cell receptor beta chains from one sample in a study of T cell changes during pregnancy in multiple sclerosis. The table came from immunoSEQ multiplex PCR; TCRdb's copy has only in-frame clones and leaves some out. The table includes 85,000 to 100,000 clones, more than 85% detected once. Here the sequenced sample was peripheral blood, taken in the first trimester of pregnancy. These receptors originate from a female donor with multiple sclerosis, enrolled in a pregnancy study. CDR3s include the opening cysteine and the closing phenylalanine or tryptophan. The order of the fields is V gene, J gene, CDR3 protein.

TRBV2	TRBJ2-7	CASSDFSSGGSYEQYF
TRBV6-1	TRBJ1-2	CASRRTGVGYGYTF
TRBV28	TRBJ2-7	CASSSTQGALGEQYF
TRBV5-6	TRBJ2-7	CASSLVQGNEQYF
TRBV6-5	TRBJ2-7	CASSWGTGPTYEQYF
TRBV6-5	TRBJ2-4	CATQTEGAKNIQYF
TRBV5-4	TRBJ2-5	CASSLTSRQETQYF
TRBV28	TRBJ1-5	CASSYEGTASNQPQHF
TRBV27	TRBJ2-3	CASSLGPAADTQYF
TRBV6-5	TRBJ2-7	CASSRTEGGLCF
TRBV7-2	TRBJ1-4	CASSWGGPNEKLFF
TRBV5-4	TRBJ2-7	CASSIAGGFAEQYF
TRBV5-4	TRBJ1-1	CASSWGVNTEAFF
TRBV6-6	TRBJ2-2	CATGPGQGSTGELFF
TRBV5-6	TRBJ2-7	CASSFWREWGEQYF
TRBV7-2	TRBJ2-7	CASSLAAGTGTYEQYF
TRBV30	TRBJ2-7	CAWSAGGRYEQYF
TRBV6-1	TRBJ1-2	CASSHDPTGYGYTF
TRBV29-1	TRBJ2-3	CSVAGTGRTDTQYF
TRBV5-5	TRBJ2-7	CASSLRQEFYEQYF
TRBV28	TRBJ2-1	CASSPEGVHNEQFF
TRBV30	TRBJ2-7	CAWSVSGGEQYF
TRBV5-1	TRBJ1-2	CASSGEDTAGYGYTF
TRBV7-2	TRBJ1-1	CASSLAGTGPRAFF
TRBV27	TRBJ1-1	CASSFQGASTEAFF
TRBV30	TRBJ2-6	CAWSPPFRDRANVLTF
TRBV6-6	TRBJ1-1	CASSYRDTEAFF
TRBV30	TRBJ2-3	CAWSVGAKSTDTQYF
TRBV9	TRBJ2-7	CASSAIPGSSGEQYF
TRBV27	TRBJ1-3	CASRERSGNTIYF
TRBV11-2	TRBJ2-5	CASSLWDRGAETQYF
TRBV6-1	TRBJ2-7	CASRAQGAPSYEQYF
TRBV14	TRBJ2-1	CASSQDSLDYNEQFF
TRBV5-1	TRBJ1-5	CASSLTTGSVQPQHF
TRBV13	TRBJ2-3	CASSSPETFTSTDTQYF
TRBV28	TRBJ1-4	CASSTLFTANEKLFF
TRBV4-1	TRBJ1-1	CASSHMGGRTEAFF
TRBV19	TRBJ1-2	CASSPWGGRNDGGYTF
TRBV15	TRBJ1-4	CATSRAGGNEKLFF
TRBV7-2	TRBJ2-7	CASSLVPAGGPGEQYF
TRBV4-2	TRBJ2-5	CASSQDSLVETQYF
TRBV6-6	TRBJ2-2	CASRVGGERELFF